Below, 10 T cell receptor beta chains from the same sample are listed, as sequenced in a study of shared clonotypes between healthy human individuals. The table came from immunoSEQ multiplex PCR; TCRdb's copy has only in-frame clones and leaves some out. Of 1,400,000 or so clones listed, around 98.5% are singletons. Specimen: naive CD4+ T cells sorted from blood. Subset in this sample: CD45RA+ positively selected. The receptors come from a man in his thirties or forties in good health.

The V gene is TRBV7-8, the J gene TRBJ2-3; the D is unclear. Germline assignment: CDR1 SGHVS and CDR2 FQNEAQ. Trimming pared 1 base from V and 2 bases from J, leaving 10 bases between. The CDR3 is 15 residues long. The CDR3 is CASSLERWATDTQYF. The CDR3 DNA follows: TGTGCCAGCAGCTTAGAAAGGTGGGCCACAGATACGCAGTATTTT.

The chain links TRBV5-1 to TRBJ2-5; 10 bases are a match to TRBD2. CDR1 and CDR2 (germline): SGHRS, YFSETQ. V dropped 3 bases and J dropped 3; count of bases not matched to a gene: 2. The CDR3 consists of 14 residues. CDR3 loop: CASSYGLAEETQYF. The CDR3 nucleotides read TGCGCCAGCAGCTATGGACTAGCGGAAGAGACCCAGTACTTC. Using reference TRBV5-1 and TRBJ2-5 for the parts outside the CDR3, the full variable domain is KAGVTQTPRYLIKTRGQQVTLSCSPISGHRSVSWYQQTPGQGLQFLFEYFSETQRNKGNFPGRFSGRQFSNSRSEMNVSTLELGDSALYLCASSYGLAEETQYFGPGTRLLVL.

In the case of this clone: This sample includes further DNA sequences coding for the same CDR3. V usage is TRBV7-9 and J usage is TRBJ2-7; the D gene is possibly TRBD1 (5 bases). Germline CDR1 reads SEHNR; CDR2 reads FQNEAQ (reference sequence). V was shortened by 1 base and J by 3 bases, with 7 bases between the two germline ends. The CDR3 covers 13 residues. The DNA of the CDR3 is TGTGCCAGCAGCTTAGGACAGTACTACGAGCAGTACTTC. Translated, it gives CASSLGQYYEQYF.

The J gene is TRBJ1-2, the V gene TRBV27, with D perhaps TRBD1 (6 bases). Germline lookup yields CDR1 MNHEY and CDR2 SMNVEV (reference sequence). V shed 5 bases and J shed 9 bases, with 19 bases lying between them. CDR3 length: 14 residues. CDR3 bases: TGTGCCAGCAGTCCAGGGGACCCATCTCCGCGCTACACCTTC. It specifies CASSPGDPSPRYTF.

The chain recombines TRBV11-3 with TRBJ2-3; TRBD2 matches 11 bases. The CDR3 spans 16 residues. The germline gives CDR1 SGHNT, CDR2 YENEEA. With V trimmed by 3 bases and J by 0 bases, 2 bases remained unmatched. Written as DNA, the CDR3 is TGTGCCAGCAGCTTGGGACTAGCGGCTAGCACAGATACGCAGTATTTT. Translating gives CASSLGLAASTDTQYF.

V and J are TRBV18 and TRBJ1-4, with D perhaps matching TRBD1 (5 bases). Trimming pared 5 bases from V and 2 bases from J, leaving 21 bases between. The V gene's germline CDR1 is KGHSH and CDR2 LQKENI. This CDR3 has 18 residues. The CDR3 loop reads CASSARGTRSVTNEKLFF. The CDR3 DNA is TGTGCCAGCTCAGCTCGGGGGACGAGGTCCGTCACTAATGAAAAACTGTTTTTT.

Turning to this clone: Other DNA sequences within the sample encode an identical CDR3. The J gene is TRBJ2-7, the V gene TRBV9; D unresolved. Germline lookup yields CDR1 SGDLS and CDR2 YYNGEE. Trimming left V 0 bases short and J 0 bases short, with 7 bases between. The length of the CDR3 is 14 residues. Written as DNA, the CDR3 is TGTGCCAGCAGCGTAGGTAGTTCCTCCTACGAGCAGTACTTC. Translation: CASSVGSSSYEQYF.

The chain uses TRBV25-1 and TRBJ2-3; a weak D match, TRBD2 (6 bases). Germline V gene sequence: CDR1 MGHDK, CDR2 SYGVNS. This CDR3 is built from 15 residues. V lost 4 bases and J lost 2, with 13 bases in between. The CDR3 region is CASSATAGLTDTQYF. The CDR3 coding sequence is TGTGCCAGCAGTGCAACGGCGGGACTCACAGATACGCAGTATTTT.

The chain is built from TRBV11-2 and TRBJ2-1; a weak D match, TRBD1 (6 bases). This CDR3 has 12 residues. Trimming stripped 5 bases from V and 10 bases from J, with 12 bases between. The germline V gene encodes CDR1 SGHAT and CDR2 FQNNGV. The CDR3 coding sequence is TGTGCCAGCAGCCCACAGGGAGCCGAGCAGTTCTTC. It specifies CASSPQGAEQFF.

The genes are TRBV5-6 and TRBJ2-7; 8 bases match TRBD2. V trimming: 1 base; J trimming: 2 bases; junction bases outside the gene matches: 8. The CDR3 runs 16 residues. Germline lookup yields CDR1 SGHDT and CDR2 YYEEEE. CDR3 in amino acids: CASSLLRRGATYEQYF. The CDR3 DNA follows: TGTGCCAGCAGCTTGTTGAGGCGGGGGGCAACCTACGAGCAGTACTTC.